This record looks at one TCR beta chain sequence and its context. What it binds is unknown. This may be a read error: a much more frequent sequence differs by one nucleotide. This specimen comes from a study of blood T cells in healthy people across ages. General observations from the study: A conclusive naive versus antigen-experienced comparison was prevented by the unsorted PBMCs. Both naive CD4+ cell counts and diversity were greater in long-lived donors than in aged donors.

Together with a sample-barcoded 5' primer, a J-beta primer mix was included in a second PCR lasting roughly 6 to 12 cycles. TCRdb fed the 5' RACE reads into MiXCR, producing one record per CDR3 protein. The sample consists of around 820,000 distinct CDR3 sequences, approximately 25% of them appearing once. These data were likewise used in another study, on T cells of mothers and their children.

The clonotype comes from a boy aged 5-17 years in good health. The sample comprised blood.

This chain's CDR3 is CASREEETQYF. CDR3 sequence (DNA): TGTGCCAGCAGGGAAGAAGAGACCCAGTACTTC. This rearrangement joins TRBV3-1 to TRBJ2-5; D uncertain. In germline, CDR1 is LGHDT, CDR2 YNNKEL (reference sequence). Trimming pared 6 bases from V and 3 bases from J, leaving 5 bases between. This CDR3 is 11 amino acids long.